This entry lists 12 T cell receptor beta chains sequenced from one sample in a study of control samples from healthy donors and cancer patients. Only in-frame clones appear in the TCRdb table, and some are missing; sequencing was by immunoSEQ multiplex PCR. The table shows roughly 130,000 clones, with approximately 94% occurring only once. The sample was PBMCs. Receptor source: a man aged 50 to 59 with head and neck cancer.

The chain recombines TRBV13 with TRBJ1-1; D is uncertain. There are 12 residues in the CDR3. V was clipped by 6 bases and J by 2 bases, with 7 bases between them. Germline-derived CDR1 and CDR2 are PRHDT and FYEKMQ (reference sequence). The CDR3 region is CASRHANTEAFF. The DNA for the CDR3 is TGTGCCAGCAGGCATGCCAACACTGAAGCTTTCTTT.

The rearrangement links TRBV27 to TRBJ2-7; D unresolved. The CDR3 has 14 residues. Germline V lookup: CDR1 MNHEY, CDR2 SMNVEV (reference sequence). V dropped 2 bases and J dropped 1 base, with 9 bases sitting between them. CDR3 nucleotides: TGTGCCAGCAGTTTAACCGGACCTTCCTACGAGCAGTACTTC. Amino acids: CASSLTGPSYEQYF.

This chain connects TRBV15 to TRBJ1-5; no clear D gene. V lost 0 bases, J lost 5 bases, and 8 bases lay in between. The germline CDR1 and CDR2 sequences are LNHNV and YYDKDF (reference sequence). The CDR3 is 14 amino acids. CDR3 coding DNA: TGTGCCACCAGCAGAGATCGCGCCGATCAGCCCCAGCATTTT. Translation gives CATSRDRADQPQHF.

This chain uses TRBV30 with TRBJ2-5; D gene ambiguous. Germline values: CDR1 GTSNPN, CDR2 SVGIG (reference sequence). The CDR3 is 12 residues long. V lost 0 bases and J 4 bases, leaving 6 bases between the germline ends. The CDR3 sequence: CAWSVVRETQYF. The CDR3 DNA sequence: TGTGCCTGGAGTGTTGTAAGAGAGACCCAGTACTTC.

V is TRBV15 and J is TRBJ1-1; 10 nucleotides agree with TRBD1. Germline values: CDR1 LNHNV, CDR2 YYDKDF (reference sequence). The CDR3 contains 15 residues. Trimming at V came to 5 bases and at J to 3 bases, leaving 6 bases not matched to a gene. The CDR3 bases are TGTGCCACCAGCGCACGGACAGGGGGGTACACTGAAGCTTTCTTT. Translating gives CATSARTGGYTEAFF.

The chain joins TRBV19 to TRBJ1-3, with D possibly matching TRBD1 (5 bases). The CDR3 runs 14 residues. The germline gives CDR1 LNHDA, CDR2 SQIVND (reference sequence). Trimming cost V 5 bases and J 6 bases, with 14 bases left between them. The CDR3 sequence: CASSLQGIVNTIYF. The CDR3 bases are TGTGCCAGTAGTCTCCAGGGTATTGTAAACACCATATATTTT. The whole variable domain, filled in from reference TRBV19 and TRBJ1-3, reads DGGITQSPKYLFRKEGQNVTLSCEQNLNHDAMYWYRQDPGQGLRLIYYSQIVNDFQKGDIAEGYSVSREKKESFPLTVTSAQKNPTAFYLCASSLQGIVNTIYFGEGSWLTVV.

This chain joins TRBV7-2 and TRBJ2-6; D not resolved. CDR1 is SGHTA and CDR2 is FQGNSA in the germline V gene. There are 16 residues in the CDR3. The V gene lost 4 bases and the J gene lost 2 bases, with 12 bases spanning the gap. The CDR3, as DNA: TGTGCCAGCAGCTCGGTCAAATTTACTGGGGCCAACGTCCTGACTTTC. It translates to CASSSVKFTGANVLTF.

V and J are TRBV27 and TRBJ1-4, with no clear D. Germline V gives CDR1 MNHEY, CDR2 SMNVEV (reference sequence). With 4 bases removed from V and 8 bases from J, the gap between germline ends came to 14 bases. The CDR3 runs to 14 residues. The CDR3 DNA sequence: TGTGCCAGCAGTTCTTTACTCCGGCGGGAAAAACTGTTTTTT. Its translation: CASSSLLRREKLFF.

This chain uses TRBV19 with TRBJ2-2; D is uncertain. V was pared by 4 bases and J by 4 bases, with 7 bases between. Germline assignment: CDR1 LNHDA and CDR2 SQIVND (reference sequence). The CDR3 is 13 residues long. CDR3 nucleotide sequence: TGTGCCAGTAGTAACTCAACCACCGGGGAGCTGTTTTTT. It translates to CASSNSTTGELFF.

The genes are TRBV29-1 and TRBJ2-1; either TRBD1 or TRBD2 may supply D (6 bases each). The CDR3 runs 13 residues. Germline CDR1 and CDR2: SQVTM and ANQGSEA. Trimming took off 3 bases at V and 15 bases at J, with 21 bases between the two ends. This CDR3 reads CSVEGEGGPVLFF. The CDR3 bases are TGCAGCGTTGAGGGGGAAGGGGGGCCTGTTCTGTTCTTC.

The rearrangement links TRBV18 to TRBJ2-2; D is undetermined. The CDR3 length is 13 residues. V dropped 0 bases and J dropped 4 bases, with 3 bases sitting between them. Germline V lookup: CDR1 KGHSH, CDR2 LQKENI. The CDR3 DNA sequence: TGTGCCAGCTCACCACCGGTCACCGGGGAGCTGTTTTTT. This encodes CASSPPVTGELFF.

This clone was recorded only once. The chain has TRBV28 and TRBJ1-4, with D perhaps TRBD1 (5 bases). The CDR3 length is 14 residues. Germline CDR1 MDHEN, CDR2 SYDVKM. The V and J ends lost 9 bases and 2 bases respectively, with 13 bases between them. The CDR3 is CASPPGTTNEKLFF. The CDR3 DNA is TGTGCCAGTCCCCCAGGGACCACTAATGAAAAACTGTTTTTT. Full variable domain (remainder filled in from reference TRBV28 and TRBJ1-4): DVKVTQSSRYLVKRTGEKVFLECVQDMDHENMFWYRQDPGLGLRLIYFSYDVKMKEKGDIPEGYSVSREKKERFSLILESASTNQTSMYLCASPPGTTNEKLFFGSGTQLSVL.